This T cell receptor (beta chain) was captured in a study of molecular identifiers for immune sequencing clone quantification. This clonotype was counted many times. TCRdb reprocessed the PCR reads via MiXCR and lists one record per CDR3 protein. The table records tens of thousands of distinct CDR3 sequences, 24% of them present only once. This receptor was taken from a human donor in good health. Some libraries in this study had Jurkat cell RNA spiked in. The sequenced sample was naive CD8+ T cells from blood, with Jurkat cell RNA spiked in. Subset denoted: FACS-sorted CD8+CD4-CCR7+CD45RA+ naive T cells.

The CDR3 sequence: CASSLDHPGLAAQETQYF. In nucleotides, the CDR3 is TGTGCCAGCAGCTTAGATCATCCGGGACTAGCGGCACAAGAGACCCAGTACTTC. The V call is TRBV7-6, the J call TRBJ2-5; TRBD2 agrees at 11 bases. Per the germline V gene, CDR1 is SGHVS and CDR2 is FNYEAQ. V trimming: 1 base; J trimming: 2 bases; junction bases outside the gene matches: 9. The CDR3 consists of 18 residues.